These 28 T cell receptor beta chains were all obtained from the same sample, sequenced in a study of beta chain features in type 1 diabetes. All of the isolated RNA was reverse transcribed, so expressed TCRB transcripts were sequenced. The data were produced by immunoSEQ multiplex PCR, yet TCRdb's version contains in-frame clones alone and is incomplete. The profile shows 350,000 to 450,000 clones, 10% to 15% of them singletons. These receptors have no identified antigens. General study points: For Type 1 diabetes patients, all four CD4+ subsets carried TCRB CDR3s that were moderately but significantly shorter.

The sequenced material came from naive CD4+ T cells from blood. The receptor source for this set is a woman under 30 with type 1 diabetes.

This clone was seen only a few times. In DNA form, the CDR3 reads TGTGCCAGCTCGTCATCCTCGAGATACTACACCTTC. Translating it yields CASSSSSRYYTF. The gene calls are TRBV18 and TRBJ1-2; no clear D. Trimming pared 6 bases from V and 10 bases from J, leaving 15 bases between. Germline V CDR1 and CDR2: KGHSH, LQKENI. This CDR3 region has 12 residues. Full variable domain (missing parts from reference TRBV18 and TRBJ1-2): NAGVMQNPRHLVRRRGQEARLRCSPMKGHSHVYWYRQLPEEGLKFMVYLQKENIIDESGMPKERFSAEFPKEGPSILRIQQVVRGDSAAYFCASSSSSRYYTFGSGTRLTVV.

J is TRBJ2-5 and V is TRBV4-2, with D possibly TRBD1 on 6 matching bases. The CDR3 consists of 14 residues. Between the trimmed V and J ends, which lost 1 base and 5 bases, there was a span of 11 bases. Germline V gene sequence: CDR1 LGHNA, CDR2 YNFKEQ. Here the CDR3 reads CASSQGTAGETQYF. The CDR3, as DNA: TGTGCCAGCAGCCAAGGGACAGCCGGGGAGACCCAGTACTTC.

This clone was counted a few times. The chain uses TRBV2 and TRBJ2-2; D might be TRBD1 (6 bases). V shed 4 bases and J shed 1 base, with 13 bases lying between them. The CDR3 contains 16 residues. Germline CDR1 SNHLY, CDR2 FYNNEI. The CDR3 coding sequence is TGTGCCAGCAGTGCTGGGGGCAGGCTGAACACCGGGGAGCTGTTTTTT. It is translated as CASSAGGRLNTGELFF.

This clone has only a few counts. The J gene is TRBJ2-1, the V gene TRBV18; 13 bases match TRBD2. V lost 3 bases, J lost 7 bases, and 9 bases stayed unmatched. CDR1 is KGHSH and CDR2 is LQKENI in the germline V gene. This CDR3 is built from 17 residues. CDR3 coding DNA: TGTGCCAGCTCACCGCTAAGGACTAGCGGGAGTCAAAATGAGCAGTTCTTC. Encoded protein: CASSPLRTSGSQNEQFF. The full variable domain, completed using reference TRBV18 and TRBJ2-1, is NAGVMQNPRHLVRRRGQEARLRCSPMKGHSHVYWYRQLPEEGLKFMVYLQKENIIDESGMPKERFSAEFPKEGPSILRIQQVVRGDSAAYFCASSPLRTSGSQNEQFFGPGTRLTVL.

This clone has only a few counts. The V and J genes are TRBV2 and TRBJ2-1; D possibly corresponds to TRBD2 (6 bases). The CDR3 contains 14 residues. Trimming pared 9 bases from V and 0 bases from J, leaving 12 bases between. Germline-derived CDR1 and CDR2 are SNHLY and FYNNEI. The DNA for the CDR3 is TGTGCCAGTCCCCAGGAGGGCTCCTACAATGAGCAGTTCTTC. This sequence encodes CASPQEGSYNEQFF. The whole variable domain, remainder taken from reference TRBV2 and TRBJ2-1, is EPEVTQTPSHQVTQMGQEVILRCVPISNHLYFYWYRQILGQKVEFLVSFYNNEISEKSEIFDDQFSVERPDGSNFTLKIRSTKLEDSAMYFCASPQEGSYNEQFFGPGTRLTVL.

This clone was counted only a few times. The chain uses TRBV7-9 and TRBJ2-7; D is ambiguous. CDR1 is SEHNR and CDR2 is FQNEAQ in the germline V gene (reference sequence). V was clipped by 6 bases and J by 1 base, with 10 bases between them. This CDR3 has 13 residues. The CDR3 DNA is TGTGCCAGCAGGCCAGACATGTCCTACGAGCAGTACTTC. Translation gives CASRPDMSYEQYF.

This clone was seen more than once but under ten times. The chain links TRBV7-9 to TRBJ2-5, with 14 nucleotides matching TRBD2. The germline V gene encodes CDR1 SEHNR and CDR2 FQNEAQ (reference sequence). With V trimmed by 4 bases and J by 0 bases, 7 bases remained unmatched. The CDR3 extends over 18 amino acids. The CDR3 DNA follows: TGTGCCAGCAGCTCCGGGACTAGCGGGAGACCATACCAAGAGACCCAGTACTTC. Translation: CASSSGTSGRPYQETQYF.

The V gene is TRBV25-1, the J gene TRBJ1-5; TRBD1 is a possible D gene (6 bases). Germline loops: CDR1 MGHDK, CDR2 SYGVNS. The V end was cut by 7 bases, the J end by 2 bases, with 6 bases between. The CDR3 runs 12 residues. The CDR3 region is CASNRGNQPQHF. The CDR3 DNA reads TGTGCCAGCAACAGGGGCAATCAGCCCCAGCATTTT.

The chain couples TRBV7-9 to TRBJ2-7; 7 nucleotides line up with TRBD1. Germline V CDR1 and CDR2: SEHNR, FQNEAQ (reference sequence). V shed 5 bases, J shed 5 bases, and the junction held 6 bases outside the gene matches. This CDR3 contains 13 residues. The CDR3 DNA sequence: TGTGCCAGCAGCACGACAGGGTTCGACGAGCAGTACTTC. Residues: CASSTTGFDEQYF. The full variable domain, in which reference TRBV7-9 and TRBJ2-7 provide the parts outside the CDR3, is DTGVSQNPRHKITKRGQNVTFRCDPISEHNRLYWYRQTLGQGPEFLTYFQNEAQLEKSRLLSDRFSAERPKGSFSTLEIQRTEQGDSAMYLCASSTTGFDEQYFGPGTRLTVT.

The DNA for the CDR3 is TGCGCCAGCAGCCACGAAGGGGGTTTAGAGGGGTATGGCTACACCTTC. Translation: CASSHEGGLEGYGYTF. The rearrangement uses TRBV4-3 and TRBJ1-2; D is possibly TRBD1 (6 bases). CDR1 and CDR2 from the germline V gene are LGHNA and YSLEER. The germline V and J ends were trimmed by 3 bases and 5 bases, with 19 bases remaining between them. The CDR3 length is 16 residues.

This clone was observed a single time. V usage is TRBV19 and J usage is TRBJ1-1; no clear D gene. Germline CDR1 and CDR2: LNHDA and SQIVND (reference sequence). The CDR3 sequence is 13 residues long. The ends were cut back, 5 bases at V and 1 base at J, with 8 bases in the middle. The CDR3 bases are TGTGCCAGTAGTTCCGTTTGGAACACTGAAGCTTTCTTT. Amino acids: CASSSVWNTEAFF.

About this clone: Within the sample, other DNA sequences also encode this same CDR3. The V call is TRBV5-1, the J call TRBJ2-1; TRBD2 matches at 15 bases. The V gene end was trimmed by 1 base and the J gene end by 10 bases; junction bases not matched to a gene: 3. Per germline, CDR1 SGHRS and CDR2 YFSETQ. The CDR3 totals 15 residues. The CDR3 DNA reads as TGCGCCAGCAGCTTGAGGACTAGCGGGGGGGACGAGCAGTTCTTC. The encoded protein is CASSLRTSGGDEQFF.

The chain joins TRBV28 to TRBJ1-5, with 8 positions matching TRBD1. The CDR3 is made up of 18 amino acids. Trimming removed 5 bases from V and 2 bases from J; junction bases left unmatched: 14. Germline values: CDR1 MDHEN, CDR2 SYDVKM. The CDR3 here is CASSLHGQGGFGNQPQHF. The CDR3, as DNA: TGTGCCAGCAGTCTTCACGGACAGGGCGGGTTTGGCAATCAGCCCCAGCATTTT. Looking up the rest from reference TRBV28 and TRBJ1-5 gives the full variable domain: DVKVTQSSRYLVKRTGEKVFLECVQDMDHENMFWYRQDPGLGLRLIYFSYDVKMKEKGDIPEGYSVSREKKERFSLILESASTNQTSMYLCASSLHGQGGFGNQPQHFGDGTRLSIL.

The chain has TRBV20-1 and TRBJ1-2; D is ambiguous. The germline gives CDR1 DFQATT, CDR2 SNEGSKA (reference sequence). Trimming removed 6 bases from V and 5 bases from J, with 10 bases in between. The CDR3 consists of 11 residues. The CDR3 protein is CSALDGYGYTF. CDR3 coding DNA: TGCAGTGCCTTAGACGGGTATGGCTACACCTTC.

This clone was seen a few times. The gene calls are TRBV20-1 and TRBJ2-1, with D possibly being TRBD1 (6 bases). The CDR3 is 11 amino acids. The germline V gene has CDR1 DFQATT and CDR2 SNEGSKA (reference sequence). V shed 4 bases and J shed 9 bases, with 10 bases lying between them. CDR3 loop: CSAMGHGEQFF. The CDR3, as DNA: TGCAGTGCTATGGGACACGGTGAGCAGTTCTTC.

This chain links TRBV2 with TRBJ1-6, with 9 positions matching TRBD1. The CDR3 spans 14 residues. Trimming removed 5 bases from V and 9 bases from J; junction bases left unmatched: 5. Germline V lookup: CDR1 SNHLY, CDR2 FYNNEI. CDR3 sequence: CASSSGTGFSPLHF. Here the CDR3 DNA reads TGTGCCAGCAGTTCCGGGACAGGGTTTTCACCCCTCCACTTT.

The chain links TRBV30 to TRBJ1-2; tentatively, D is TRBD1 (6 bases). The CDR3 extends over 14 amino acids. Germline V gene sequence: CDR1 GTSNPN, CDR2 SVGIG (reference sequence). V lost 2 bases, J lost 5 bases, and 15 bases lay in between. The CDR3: CAWSSGVVRYGYTF. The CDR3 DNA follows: TGTGCCTGGAGTTCAGGGGTCGTTCGGTATGGCTACACCTTC.

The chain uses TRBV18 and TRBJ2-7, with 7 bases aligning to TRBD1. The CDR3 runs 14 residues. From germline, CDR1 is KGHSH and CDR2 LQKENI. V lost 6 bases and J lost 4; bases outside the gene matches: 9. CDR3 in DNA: TGTGCCAGCTCCTTCCGGGACAGATTGTACGAGCAGTACTTC. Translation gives CASSFRDRLYEQYF.

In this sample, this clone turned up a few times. CDR3 DNA sequence: TGTGCCAGCAGCTTGGGGGGGGTCGCAAACACTGAAGCTTTCTTT. Protein product: CASSLGGVANTEAFF. The chain combines TRBV7-9 with TRBJ1-1, with TRBD1 as a possible D gene (5 bases). Germline CDR1 is SEHNR and CDR2 is FQNEAQ (reference sequence). The CDR3 totals 15 residues. V was shortened by 3 bases and J by 2 bases, with 13 bases between the two germline ends.

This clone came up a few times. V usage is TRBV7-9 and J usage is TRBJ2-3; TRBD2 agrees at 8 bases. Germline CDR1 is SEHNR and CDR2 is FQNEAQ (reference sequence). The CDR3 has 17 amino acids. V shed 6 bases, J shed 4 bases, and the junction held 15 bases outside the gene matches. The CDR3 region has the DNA TGTGCCAGCAGTCCCTGGGGGACTAGGAGTTTTTCAGATACGCAGTATTTT. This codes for CASSPWGTRSFSDTQYF.

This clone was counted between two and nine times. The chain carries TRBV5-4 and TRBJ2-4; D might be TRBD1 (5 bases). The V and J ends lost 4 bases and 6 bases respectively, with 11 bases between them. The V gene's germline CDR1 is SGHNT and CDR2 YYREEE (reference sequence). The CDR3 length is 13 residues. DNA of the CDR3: TGTGCCAGCAGCCTTGACAGTACAAACATTCAGTACTTC. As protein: CASSLDSTNIQYF.

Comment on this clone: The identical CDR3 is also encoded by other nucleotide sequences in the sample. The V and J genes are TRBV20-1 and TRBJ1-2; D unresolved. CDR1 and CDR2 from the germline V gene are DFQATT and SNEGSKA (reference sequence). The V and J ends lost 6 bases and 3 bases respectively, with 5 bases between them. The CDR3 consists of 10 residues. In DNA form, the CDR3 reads TGCAGTGCGAGCGACTATGGCTACACCTTC. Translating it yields CSASDYGYTF.

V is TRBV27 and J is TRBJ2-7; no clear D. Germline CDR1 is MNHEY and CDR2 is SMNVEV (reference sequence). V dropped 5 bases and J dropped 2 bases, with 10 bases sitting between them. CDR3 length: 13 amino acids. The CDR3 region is CASSPNGPYEQYF. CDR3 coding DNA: TGTGCCAGCAGTCCTAACGGTCCCTACGAGCAGTACTTC.

The CDR3 bases are TGTGCCTGGAGTGCTCGGGAGTTCAGGGAGCTGTTTTTT. Amino acids: CAWSAREFRELFF. V and J are TRBV30 and TRBJ2-2, with TRBD2 as a possible D gene (6 bases). CDR1 and CDR2 (germline): GTSNPN, SVGIG (reference sequence). The CDR3 has 13 residues. Trimming took 1 base from V and 9 from J, leaving 12 bases between them.

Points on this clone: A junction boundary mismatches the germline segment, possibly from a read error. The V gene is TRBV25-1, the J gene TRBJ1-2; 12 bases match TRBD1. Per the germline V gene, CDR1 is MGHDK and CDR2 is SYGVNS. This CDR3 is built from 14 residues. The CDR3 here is CASSTTGTGGGQAF. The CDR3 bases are TGTGCCAGCAGTACCACCGGGACAGGGGGCGGCCAAGCCTTC.

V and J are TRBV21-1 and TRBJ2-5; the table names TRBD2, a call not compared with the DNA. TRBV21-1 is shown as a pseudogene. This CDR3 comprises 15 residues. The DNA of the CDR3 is TGTGCCAGCAGCAACTCCAGCGTTTTCGTAGAGACCCAGTACTTC. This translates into CASSNSSVFVETQYF.

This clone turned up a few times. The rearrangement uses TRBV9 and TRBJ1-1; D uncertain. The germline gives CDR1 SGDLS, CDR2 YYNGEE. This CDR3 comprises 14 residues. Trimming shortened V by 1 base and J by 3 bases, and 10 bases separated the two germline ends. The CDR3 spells CASSVSGWDTEAFF. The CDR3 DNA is TGTGCCAGCAGCGTATCGGGGTGGGACACTGAAGCTTTCTTT.

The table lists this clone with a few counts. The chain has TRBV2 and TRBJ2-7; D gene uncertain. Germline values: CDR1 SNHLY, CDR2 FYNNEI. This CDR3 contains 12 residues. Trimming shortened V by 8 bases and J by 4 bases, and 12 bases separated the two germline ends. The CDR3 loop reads CASAPLRYEQYF. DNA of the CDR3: TGTGCCAGCGCGCCTCTCCGGTACGAGCAGTACTTC.